This T cell receptor (beta chain) was documented in a study of blood T cell repertoires in COVID-19. Whole-study context: COVID-19 samples, acute and convalescent, were from the United States, Italy and Spain. In each case, the material was cDNA or gDNA derived from T cells, B-cell-depleted T cells, or PBMCs.

Per the study methods: Amplified reference gene primers provided the basis for estimating nucleated cell counts. The assay was immunoSEQ multiplex PCR, and TCRdb's table has in-frame clones only and misses some. V and J calls plus clone size are reproduced from that table; the DNA served to infer D and trimming. The sample carries 150,000 to 200,000 clones, roughly nine tenths recorded once. This CDR3 comprises 14 residues. Trimming removed 3 bases from V and 6 bases from J; junction bases left unmatched: 5. Looked up from germline, CDR1 is SGHNT and CDR2 is YYREEE (reference sequence). The specimen sequenced was peripheral blood. V usage is TRBV5-4 and J usage is TRBJ2-2; TRBD1 matches at 7 bases. This receptor was taken from a human donor in a cohort sampled during active COVID-19. CDR3 sequence reads: CASSSYRGPGELFF. CDR3 DNA: TGTGCCAGCAGCTCCTATAGGGGGCCCGGGGAGCTGTTTTTT.